This section outlines one T cell receptor beta chain sequence together with its context. The entry originates in a study of shared T cell receptors in the human thymus. Assay: immunoSEQ multiplex PCR; the TCRdb copy retains only in-frame clones and omits some. Seen here are 500,000 to 850,000 clones, 80% to 90% observed once, and the top ten hold just under 0.0095%. Losses at the gene ends were 1 base for V and 3 bases for J; bases not matched to a gene: 13. Germline assignment: CDR1 SGHAT and CDR2 FQNNGV. This CDR3 region has 18 residues. These data also featured in a second study, about human thymus T cells. As reported in that work: Resections obtained during corrective heart surgery supplied the thymus tissue.

The receptor was isolated from a boy under three years old with a congenital heart defect. V usage is TRBV11-2 and J usage is TRBJ1-1, with 8 bases matching TRBD1. The sample comprised thymocytes. The CDR3 spells CASSLVAGGDTSHTEAFF. The CDR3 bases are TGTGCCAGCAGCTTAGTAGCAGGGGGCGATACGTCGCACACTGAAGCTTTCTTT.